Presented here are 10 T cell receptor beta chains from one specimen sequenced in a study of shared clonotypes between healthy human individuals. Method: immunoSEQ multiplex PCR; TCRdb's copy keeps in-frame clones and lacks some. The sample lists hundreds of thousands of clones; over 65% were seen once. Source material: memory CD4+ T cells sorted from blood. As to subset: CD45RA-negative fraction. These receptors were taken from a woman aged 25 to 39 in good health.

Points on this clone: Other DNA variants within this sample encode the same CDR3. The V and J genes are TRBV27 and TRBJ1-2, with no clear D. Germline lookup yields CDR1 MNHEY and CDR2 SMNVEV (reference sequence). The length of the CDR3 is 13 residues. V was pared by 6 bases and J by 4 bases, with 12 bases between. CDR3 DNA: TGTGCCAGCAGACTACGGGGAGGCTATGGCTACACCTTC. This encodes CASRLRGGYGYTF.

CDR3 amino acids: CASTGLGGSSYEQYF. DNA for the CDR3: TGCGCCAGCACAGGACTGGGCGGGAGCTCCTACGAGCAGTACTTC. This sequence joins TRBV23-1 and TRBJ2-7; 7 positions match TRBD2. TRBV23-1 is sorted into the ORF group, with uncertain function. The CDR3 loop spans 15 amino acids. The J segment lost 0 bases and the V segment lost 7 bases, leaving 9 bases of the junction unmatched.

V and J are TRBV29-1 and TRBJ2-1; 11 bases fit TRBD2. The CDR3 covers 16 residues. The J segment lost 5 bases and the V segment lost 1 base, leaving 7 bases of the junction unmatched. CDR1 is SQVTM, CDR2 ANQGSEA, per germline. The chain's CDR3 is CSVEGTSGWSDNEQFF. The CDR3 region has the DNA TGCAGCGTTGAAGGGACTAGCGGGTGGAGTGACAATGAGCAGTTCTTC.

The V gene is TRBV5-1, the J gene TRBJ2-1; the D is unclear. This CDR3 region has 17 residues. Trimming pared 0 bases from V and 1 base from J, leaving 14 bases between. From germline, CDR1 is SGHRS and CDR2 YFSETQ. CDR3 bases: TGCGCCAGCAGCTTGGTAACTCGGATAAGATCCTACAATGAGCAGTTCTTC. Protein: CASSLVTRIRSYNEQFF. The entire variable domain, with the rest obtained from reference TRBV5-1 and TRBJ2-1, is as follows: KAGVTQTPRYLIKTRGQQVTLSCSPISGHRSVSWYQQTPGQGLQFLFEYFSETQRNKGNFPGRFSGRQFSNSRSEMNVSTLELGDSALYLCASSLVTRIRSYNEQFFGPGTRLTVL.

With respect to this clone: Within the sample, other DNA sequences also encode this same CDR3. The chain is built from TRBV2 and TRBJ2-1, with D unclear. The CDR3 spans 10 residues. V dropped 7 bases and J dropped 10 bases, with 8 bases sitting between them. The germline V gene encodes CDR1 SNHLY and CDR2 FYNNEI. DNA of the CDR3: TGTGCCAGCAACGATCGAGAGCAGTTCTTC. Its protein product is CASNDREQFF. Full variable domain (rest looked up from reference TRBV2 and TRBJ2-1): EPEVTQTPSHQVTQMGQEVILRCVPISNHLYFYWYRQILGQKVEFLVSFYNNEISEKSEIFDDQFSVERPDGSNFTLKIRSTKLEDSAMYFCASNDREQFFGPGTRLTVL.

The chain combines TRBV2 with TRBJ2-1, with D tentatively TRBD1 (5 bases). The V end lost 7 bases, the J end lost 1 base, and 11 bases lay between the germline ends. The CDR3 extends over 14 amino acids. Germline CDR1 is SNHLY and CDR2 is FYNNEI. The CDR3 spells CASIREVSYNEQFF. The CDR3 DNA sequence: TGTGCCAGCATCAGGGAAGTTTCCTACAATGAGCAGTTCTTC.

This clone was seen more than once but under ten times. The V and J genes are TRBV7-9 and TRBJ2-3, with D unresolved. CDR1 SEHNR and CDR2 FQNEAQ come from the germline V gene (reference sequence). This CDR3 is built from 14 residues. Trimming removed 3 bases from V and 1 base from J, with 8 bases in between. CDR3 sequence reads: CASSFPGRTDTQYF. The DNA of the CDR3 is TGTGCCAGCAGCTTTCCCGGCCGCACAGATACGCAGTATTTT. Full variable domain (rest looked up from reference TRBV7-9 and TRBJ2-3): DTGVSQNPRHKITKRGQNVTFRCDPISEHNRLYWYRQTLGQGPEFLTYFQNEAQLEKSRLLSDRFSAERPKGSFSTLEIQRTEQGDSAMYLCASSFPGRTDTQYFGPGTRLTVL.

This rearrangement joins TRBV11-3 to TRBJ2-1; D is perhaps TRBD1 (6 bases). V lost 5 bases, J lost 7 bases, and 6 bases lay in between. Per germline, CDR1 SGHNT and CDR2 YENEEA. The CDR3 sequence is 11 residues long. The CDR3 region has the DNA TGTGCCAGCAGCCAGGGGAATGAGCAGTTCTTC. It translates to CASSQGNEQFF. Full variable domain (remainder filled in from reference TRBV11-3 and TRBJ2-1): EAGVVQSPRYKIIEKKQPVAFWCNPISGHNTLYWYLQNLGQGPELLIRYENEEAVDDSQLPKDRFSAERLKGVDSTLKIQPAELGDSAVYLCASSQGNEQFFGPGTRLTVL.

The table lists this clone with a count of one. The rearrangement uses TRBV28 and TRBJ2-1; TRBD2 aligns across 10 bases. The germline gives CDR1 MDHEN, CDR2 SYDVKM. The CDR3 has 16 amino acids. V shed 4 bases and J 6 bases; nucleotides not matched to a gene: 9. As DNA, the CDR3 is TGTGCCAGCAGTTCCAGACTAGCGGGCAGGCTCAATGAGCAGTTCTTC. This gives the protein CASSSRLAGRLNEQFF.

The chain has TRBV5-1 and TRBJ2-2; possibly TRBD1 for D (6 bases). Trimming took off 3 bases at V and 5 bases at J, with 17 bases between the two ends. Per the germline V gene, CDR1 is SGHRS and CDR2 is YFSETQ. The CDR3 is made up of 16 amino acids. CDR3 protein: CASSSTGMGATGELFF. The CDR3 coding sequence is TGCGCCAGCAGCTCCACAGGGATGGGAGCGACCGGGGAGCTGTTTTTT.